This paragraph reports one TCR beta chain. What it recognizes is unknown. TCRdb ran MiXCR on the 5' RACE reads and lists one entry per CDR3 protein. Here the sample spans almost 600,000 distinct CDR3 sequences, less than 15% being singletons. V lost 10 bases, J lost 1 base, and 11 bases lay in between. CDR1 is ENHRY, CDR2 SYGVKD, per germline. This CDR3 is built from 14 residues. The data belong to a study of T cells after yellow fever vaccination. Study overall: In the case of low-cell-number fractions, SMART-Seq v4 Ultra Low Input was used for preparation.

Points from the study as a whole: Most primary-vaccination clones reappeared after the booster (about 96% CD4, roughly 88% CD8). Weaker, the secondary response had a peak occurring faster, on day 5 versus 15. Abundant clonotypes (contaminants from the bulk population) could be present in FACS-sorted repertoires.

J is TRBJ2-6 and V is TRBV10-3; D not certain. The sequences come from PBMCs, collected on the day of the yellow fever booster vaccination. This clonotype originated in a man aged 25-45 years who received the YFV17D yellow fever vaccine. The DNA for the CDR3 is TGTGCCACACCGGCACTTTCTGGGGCCAACGTCCTGACTTTC. This codes for CATPALSGANVLTF.